Following are 6 T cell receptor beta chains from one sample sequenced in a study of CD8+ T cells in alopecia areata. Extraction of RNA preceded its reverse transcription into cDNA, which served as the sequencing template. Here immunoSEQ multiplex PCR was the method, and the copy in TCRdb shows in-frame clones only, minus some. The sample lists roughly 180,000 clones, about half occurring once. The treatment here: oral pan-JAK inhibitor, 5-10 mg twice daily. The sequencing used CD8+ T cells sorted from blood, collected at roughly week 53, from a patient treated with tofacitinib. The receptors derive from a human donor with alopecia areata.

In its sample, this clone was seen a few times. The DNA for the CDR3 is TGTGCCAGCAGCTTAGAGGCAGGGGGCTCCTACGAGCAGTACTTC. It codes for CASSLEAGGSYEQYF. This chain joins TRBV13 and TRBJ2-7; 7 bases are shared with TRBD1. CDR1 is PRHDT and CDR2 is FYEKMQ in the germline V gene (reference sequence). This CDR3 is built from 15 residues. J gave up 0 bases and V 1 base, and 3 bases lay outside the gene matches. Variable domain in full (rest from reference TRBV13 and TRBJ2-7): AAGVIQSPRHLIKEKRETATLKCYPIPRHDTVYWYQQGPGQDPQFLISFYEKMQSDKGSIPDRFSAQQFSDYHSELNMSSLELGDSALYFCASSLEAGGSYEQYFGPGTRLTVT.

This clone was seen once. The CDR3 region is CASSGNNEQFF. The CDR3 nucleotides are TGTGCCAGCAGCGGTAACAATGAGCAGTTCTTC. V usage is TRBV9 and J usage is TRBJ2-1; D not certain. Trimming shortened V by 3 bases and J by 5 bases, and 3 bases separated the two germline ends. This CDR3 region has 11 residues. Germline assignment: CDR1 SGDLS and CDR2 YYNGEE.

This clone was counted a few times. The chain combines TRBV30 with TRBJ2-3; 8 nucleotides align to TRBD1. The CDR3 sequence is 13 residues long. V lost 0 bases, J lost 8 bases, and 4 bases stayed unmatched. Germline V gene lookup returns CDR1 GTSNPN and CDR2 SVGIG (reference sequence). The CDR3 DNA sequence: TGTGCCTGGAGTGTCAGGGGGCAGGTTACGCAGTATTTT. Its translation is CAWSVRGQVTQYF.

The chain uses TRBV13 and TRBJ1-1, with D unresolved. The CDR3 totals 14 residues. Germline lookup yields CDR1 PRHDT and CDR2 FYEKMQ (reference sequence). The V and J ends lost 1 base and 2 bases respectively, with 8 bases between them. This chain's CDR3 is CASSLEGVNTEAFF. The DNA for the CDR3 is TGTGCCAGCAGCTTAGAGGGCGTTAACACTGAAGCTTTCTTT.

The CDR3, as DNA: TGTGCCAGCAGCGAGAGGGGTTTGGGCAATCAGCCCCAGCATTTT. Encoded protein: CASSERGLGNQPQHF. This chain links TRBV25-1 with TRBJ1-5; perhaps TRBD1 as D (5 bases). Looked up from germline, CDR1 is MGHDK and CDR2 is SYGVNS. Trimming pared 6 bases from V and 2 bases from J, leaving 14 bases between. This CDR3 is 15 amino acids long.

This clone was counted only a few times. The chain recombines TRBV29-1 with TRBJ1-1; the D is unclear. V lost 4 bases and J lost 7, with 7 bases in between. Germline V gene sequence: CDR1 SQVTM, CDR2 ANQGSEA. The CDR3 has 10 residues. In DNA form, the CDR3 reads TGCAGCGTTGCGGCAGATGAAGCTTTCTTT. Its translation is CSVAADEAFF.